Detailed here is one TCR beta chain. Its antigen is currently unknown. This sample is drawn from a study of cytomegalovirus exposure and HLA in healthy donors. Broader study findings: Available immune exposure information covered CMV serostatus only. The investigators catalogued 150 or so TCR beta chains as cytomegalovirus-associated. It has been reported that TCR beta sequences accurately predicted the HLA-A and HLA-B alleles of most subjects. TRBV6-2, TRBV6-3 and some other V segments were unresolvable in 87-base-pair reads.

With 60 Vbeta and 13 Jbeta primers, the PCR was carried out. The protocol was immunoSEQ multiplex PCR, while the TCRdb copy is restricted to in-frame clones and leaves out a portion. The table has some 120,000 clones, approximately 81% seen once. This CDR3 is 14 amino acids long. CDR1 is SGHTA, CDR2 FQGNSA, per germline. V shed 1 base, J shed 8 bases, and the junction held 7 bases outside the gene matches. V is TRBV7-2 and J is TRBJ1-2; 7 bases are a match to TRBD1. This receptor was identified in a man younger than 40 in good health and CMV-seropositive. Sequencing was performed on PBMCs. Written as DNA, the CDR3 is TGTGCCAGCAGCTTAGACAGGGGTTCGTGGGGCTACACCTTC. This gives the protein CASSLDRGSWGYTF. Complete variable domain (other parts from reference TRBV7-2 and TRBJ1-2): GAGVSQSPSNKVTEKGKDVELRCDPISGHTALYWYRQSLGQGLEFLIYFQGNSAPDKSGLPSDRFSAERTGGSVSTLTIQRTQQEDSAVYLCASSLDRGSWGYTFGSGTRLTVV.